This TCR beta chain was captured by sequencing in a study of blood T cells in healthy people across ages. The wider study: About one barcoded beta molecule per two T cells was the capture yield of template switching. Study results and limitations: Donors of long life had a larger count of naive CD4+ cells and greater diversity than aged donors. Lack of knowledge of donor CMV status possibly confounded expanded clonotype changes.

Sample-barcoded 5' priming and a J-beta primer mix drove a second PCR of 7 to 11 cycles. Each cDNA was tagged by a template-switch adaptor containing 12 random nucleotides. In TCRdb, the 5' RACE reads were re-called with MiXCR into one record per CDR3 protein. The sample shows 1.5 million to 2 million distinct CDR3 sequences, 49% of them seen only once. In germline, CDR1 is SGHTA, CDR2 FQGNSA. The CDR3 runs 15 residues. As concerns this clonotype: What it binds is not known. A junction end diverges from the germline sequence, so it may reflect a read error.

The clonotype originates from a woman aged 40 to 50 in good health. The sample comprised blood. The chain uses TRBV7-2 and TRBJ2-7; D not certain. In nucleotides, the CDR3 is TGTGCCGGCAGTCCCAACGGCAGGCCCTCCTACGAGCAGTACTTC. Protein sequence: CAGSPNGRPSYEQYF. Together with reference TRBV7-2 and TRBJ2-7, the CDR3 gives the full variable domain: GAGVSQSPSNKVTEKGKDVELRCDPISGHTALYWYRQSLGQGLEFLIYFQGNSAPDKSGLPSDRFSAERTGGSVSTLTIQRTQQEDSAVYLCAGSPNGRPSYEQYFGPGTRLTVT.